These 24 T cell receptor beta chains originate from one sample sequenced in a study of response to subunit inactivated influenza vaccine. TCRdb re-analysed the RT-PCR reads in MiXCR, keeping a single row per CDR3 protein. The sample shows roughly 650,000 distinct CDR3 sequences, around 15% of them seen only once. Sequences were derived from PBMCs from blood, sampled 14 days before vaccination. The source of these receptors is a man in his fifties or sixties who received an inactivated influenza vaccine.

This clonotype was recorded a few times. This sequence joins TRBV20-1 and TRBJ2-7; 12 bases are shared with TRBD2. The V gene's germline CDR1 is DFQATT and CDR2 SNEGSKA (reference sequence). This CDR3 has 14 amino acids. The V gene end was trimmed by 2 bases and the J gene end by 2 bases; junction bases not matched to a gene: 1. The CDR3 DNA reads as TGCAGTGCTAGAAGGACTAGCGGGACCTACGAGCAGTACTTC. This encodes CSARRTSGTYEQYF.

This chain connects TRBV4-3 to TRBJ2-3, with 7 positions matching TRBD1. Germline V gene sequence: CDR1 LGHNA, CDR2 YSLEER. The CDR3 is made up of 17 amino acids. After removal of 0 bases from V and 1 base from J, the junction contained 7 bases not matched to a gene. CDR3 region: CASSQEGYRGGTDTQYF. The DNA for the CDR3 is TGCGCCAGCAGCCAAGAGGGGTACAGGGGAGGCACAGATACGCAGTATTTT.

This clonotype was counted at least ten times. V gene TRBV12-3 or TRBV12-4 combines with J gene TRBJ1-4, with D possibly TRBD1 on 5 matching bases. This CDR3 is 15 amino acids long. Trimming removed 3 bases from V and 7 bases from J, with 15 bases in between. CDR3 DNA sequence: TGTGCCAGCAGTTTTTCGGGGCGTAAGCTTGAAAAACTGTTTTTT. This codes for CASSFSGRKLEKLFF.

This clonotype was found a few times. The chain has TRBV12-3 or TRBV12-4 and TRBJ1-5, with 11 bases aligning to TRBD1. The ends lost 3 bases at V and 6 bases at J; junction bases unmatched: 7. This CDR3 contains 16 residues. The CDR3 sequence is CASSFSWDRGSQPQHF. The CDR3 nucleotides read TGTGCCAGCAGTTTTTCCTGGGACAGGGGGAGTCAGCCCCAGCATTTT.

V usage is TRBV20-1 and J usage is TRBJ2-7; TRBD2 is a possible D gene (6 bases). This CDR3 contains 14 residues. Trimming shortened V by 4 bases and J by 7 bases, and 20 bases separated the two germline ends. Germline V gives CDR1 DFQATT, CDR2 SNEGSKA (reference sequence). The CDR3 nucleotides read TGCAGTGCTACAAACGCCCGGGCAGGAGGGGAGCAGTACTTC. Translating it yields CSATNARAGGEQYF.

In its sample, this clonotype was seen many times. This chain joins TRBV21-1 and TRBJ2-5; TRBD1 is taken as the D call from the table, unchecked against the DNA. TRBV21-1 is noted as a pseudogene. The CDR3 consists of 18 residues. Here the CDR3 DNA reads TGTGCCAGCAGCAAAGCGCTTTCCCCTATAGAGCCTCAGCCGACCCAGTACTTC. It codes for CASSKALSPIEPQPTQYF.

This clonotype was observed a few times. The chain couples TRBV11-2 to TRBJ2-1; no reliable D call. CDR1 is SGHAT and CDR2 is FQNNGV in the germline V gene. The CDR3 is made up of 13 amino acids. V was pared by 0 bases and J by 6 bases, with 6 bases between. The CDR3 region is CASSLDSLNEQFF. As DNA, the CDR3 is TGTGCCAGCAGCTTAGACTCCCTCAATGAGCAGTTCTTC.

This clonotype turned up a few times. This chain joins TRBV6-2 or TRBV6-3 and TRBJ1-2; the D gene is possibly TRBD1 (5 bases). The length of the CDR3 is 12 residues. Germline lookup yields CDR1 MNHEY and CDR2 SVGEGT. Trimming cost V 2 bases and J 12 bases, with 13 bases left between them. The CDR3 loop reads CASSYRRGEDTF. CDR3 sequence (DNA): TGTGCCAGCAGTTACCGAAGGGGAGAGGACACCTTC.

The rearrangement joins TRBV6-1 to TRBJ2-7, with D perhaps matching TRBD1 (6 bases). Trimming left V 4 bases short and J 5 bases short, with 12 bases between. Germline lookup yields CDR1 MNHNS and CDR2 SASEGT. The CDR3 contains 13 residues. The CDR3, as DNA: TGTGCCAGCAGTGTTGGCAGGGGACACGAGCAGTACTTC. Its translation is CASSVGRGHEQYF.

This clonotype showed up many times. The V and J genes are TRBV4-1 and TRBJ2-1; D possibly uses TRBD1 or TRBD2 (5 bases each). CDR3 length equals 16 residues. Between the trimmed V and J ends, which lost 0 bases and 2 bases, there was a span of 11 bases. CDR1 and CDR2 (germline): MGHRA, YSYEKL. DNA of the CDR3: TGCGCCAGCAGCCAAGAGATCAGAGGGGCCTACAATGAGCAGTTCTTC. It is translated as CASSQEIRGAYNEQFF.

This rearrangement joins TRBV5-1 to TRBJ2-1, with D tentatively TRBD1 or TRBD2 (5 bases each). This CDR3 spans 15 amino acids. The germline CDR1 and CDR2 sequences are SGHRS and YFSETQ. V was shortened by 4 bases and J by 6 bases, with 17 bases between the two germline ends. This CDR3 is CASSPGGAGTNEQFF. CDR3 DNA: TGCGCCAGCAGCCCTGGAGGTGCAGGGACCAATGAGCAGTTCTTC.

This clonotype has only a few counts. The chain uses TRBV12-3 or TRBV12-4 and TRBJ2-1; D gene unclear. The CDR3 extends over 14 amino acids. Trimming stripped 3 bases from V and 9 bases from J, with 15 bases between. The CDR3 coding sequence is TGTGCCAGCAGTTTCGGTCAGATCACCAGTGAGCAGTTCTTC. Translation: CASSFGQITSEQFF.

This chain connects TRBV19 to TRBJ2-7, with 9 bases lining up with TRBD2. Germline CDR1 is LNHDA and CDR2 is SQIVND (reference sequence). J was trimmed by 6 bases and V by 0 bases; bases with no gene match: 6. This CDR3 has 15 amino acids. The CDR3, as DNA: TGTGCCAGTAGTATAGAGGGACTAGCTGGATCCGAGCAGTACTTC. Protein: CASSIEGLAGSEQYF.

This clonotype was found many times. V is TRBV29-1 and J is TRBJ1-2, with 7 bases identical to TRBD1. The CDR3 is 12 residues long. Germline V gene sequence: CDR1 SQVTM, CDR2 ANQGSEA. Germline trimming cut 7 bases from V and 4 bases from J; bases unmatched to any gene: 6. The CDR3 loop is CSGRQGSYGYTF. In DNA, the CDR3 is TGCAGCGGCCGACAGGGCTCCTATGGCTACACCTTC.

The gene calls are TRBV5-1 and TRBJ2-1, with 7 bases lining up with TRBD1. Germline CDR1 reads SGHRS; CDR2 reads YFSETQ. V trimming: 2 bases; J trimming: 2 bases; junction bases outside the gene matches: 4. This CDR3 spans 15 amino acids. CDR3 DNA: TGCGCCAGCAGCTTAGGGACAGAGACCTACAATGAGCAGTTCTTC. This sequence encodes CASSLGTETYNEQFF.

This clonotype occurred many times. CDR3 nucleotides: TGTGCCAGCAGCTTAGGAGGCTTCACAGATACGCAGTATTTT. It specifies CASSLGGFTDTQYF. The chain is built from TRBV7-2 and TRBJ2-3; D remains unclear. Germline CDR1 SGHTA, CDR2 FQGNSA. The V and J ends lost 1 base and 2 bases respectively, with 7 bases between them. The length of the CDR3 is 14 residues.

CDR3 sequence: CASSSPRLAAKNIQYF. CDR3 nucleotide sequence: TGTGCCAGCAGTTCACCAAGGTTGGCAGCCAAAAACATTCAGTACTTC. The chain uses TRBV28 and TRBJ2-4, with D hard to call. V was shortened by 4 bases and J by 0 bases, with 13 bases between the two germline ends. The CDR3 sequence is 16 residues long. Germline V gene sequence: CDR1 MDHEN, CDR2 SYDVKM.

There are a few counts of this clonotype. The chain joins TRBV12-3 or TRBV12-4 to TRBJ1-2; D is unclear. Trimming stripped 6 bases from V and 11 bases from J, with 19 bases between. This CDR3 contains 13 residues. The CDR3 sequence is CASSGGRGKGYTF. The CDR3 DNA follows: TGTGCCAGCAGCGGAGGTCGCGGGAAGGGATACACCTTC.

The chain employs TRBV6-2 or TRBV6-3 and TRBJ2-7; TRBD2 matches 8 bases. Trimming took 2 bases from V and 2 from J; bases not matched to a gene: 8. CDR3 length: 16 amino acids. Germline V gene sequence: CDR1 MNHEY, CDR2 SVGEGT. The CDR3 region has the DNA TGTGCCAGCAGTTACCTAGCGGGTACCCTTCCCTACGAGCAGTACTTC. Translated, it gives CASSYLAGTLPYEQYF.

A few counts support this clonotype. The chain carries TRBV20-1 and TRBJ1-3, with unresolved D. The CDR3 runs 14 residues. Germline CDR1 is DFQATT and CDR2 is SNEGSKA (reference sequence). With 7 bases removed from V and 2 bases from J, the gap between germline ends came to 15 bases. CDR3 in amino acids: CSVGLPIPGNTIYF. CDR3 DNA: TGCAGTGTCGGTCTTCCTATCCCTGGAAACACCATATATTTT.

The chain's CDR3 is CASSFSGLAVMPDTQYF. The CDR3 DNA is TGCGCCAGCAGCTTCTCGGGACTAGCGGTTATGCCAGATACGCAGTATTTT. V is TRBV5-1 and J is TRBJ2-3, with 11 bases identical to TRBD2. V was pared by 2 bases and J by 4 bases, with 9 bases of the junction left unmatched. Germline CDR1 SGHRS, CDR2 YFSETQ. The CDR3 spans 17 residues.

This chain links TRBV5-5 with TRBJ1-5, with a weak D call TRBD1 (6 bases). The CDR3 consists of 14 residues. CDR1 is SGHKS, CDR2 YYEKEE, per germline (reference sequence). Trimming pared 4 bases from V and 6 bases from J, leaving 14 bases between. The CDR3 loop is CASSLQGFSQPQHF. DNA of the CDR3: TGTGCCAGCAGCCTGCAGGGGTTCAGTCAGCCCCAGCATTTT.

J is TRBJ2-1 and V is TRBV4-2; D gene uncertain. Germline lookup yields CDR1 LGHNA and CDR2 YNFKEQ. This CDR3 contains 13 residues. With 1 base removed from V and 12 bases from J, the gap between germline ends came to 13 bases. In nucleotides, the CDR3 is TGTGCCAGCAGCCAAGTCATGGCTTCTGGGCAGTTCTTC. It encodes CASSQVMASGQFF.

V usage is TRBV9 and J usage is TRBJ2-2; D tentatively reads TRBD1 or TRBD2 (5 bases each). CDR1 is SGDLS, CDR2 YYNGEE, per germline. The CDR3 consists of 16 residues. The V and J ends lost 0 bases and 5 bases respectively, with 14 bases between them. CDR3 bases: TGTGCCAGCAGCGTAGGGGACCCCACGAGAACCGGGGAGCTGTTTTTT. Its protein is CASSVGDPTRTGELFF.